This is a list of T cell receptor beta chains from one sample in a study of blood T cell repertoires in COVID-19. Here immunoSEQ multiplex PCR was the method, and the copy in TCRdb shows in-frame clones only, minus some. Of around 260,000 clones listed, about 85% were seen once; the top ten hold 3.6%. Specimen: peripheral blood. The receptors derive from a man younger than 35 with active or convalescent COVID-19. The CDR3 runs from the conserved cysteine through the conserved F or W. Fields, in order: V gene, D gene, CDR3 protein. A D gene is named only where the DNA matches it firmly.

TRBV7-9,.,CASSRGSVVTQYF
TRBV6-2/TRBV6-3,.,CASSYTTNYGYTF
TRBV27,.,CACGWVSGANVLTF
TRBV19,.,CRTEGWGYEQYF
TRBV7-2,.,CASSLGSGVYYTGELFF
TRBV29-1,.,CSVLQGYSGNTIYF
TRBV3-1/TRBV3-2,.,CASSQENLFGFYGYTF
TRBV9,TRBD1,CASSPTGGRETQYF
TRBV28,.,CASSLPQAYQETQYF
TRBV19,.,CASSPDSSGANVLTF
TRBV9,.,CASSPQLLWTGGDGYTF
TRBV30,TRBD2,CATALAGGIGELFF
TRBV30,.,CAWRSSNQPQHF
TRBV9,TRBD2,CASSPLATSGYNEQFF
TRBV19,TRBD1,CASSDRGVNKNIQYF
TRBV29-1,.,CSCASQGYTGELFF
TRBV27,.,CASSSGQHNQPQHF
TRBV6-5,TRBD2,CASSYPTSGGREQYF
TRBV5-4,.,CASSLGRGGTEAFF
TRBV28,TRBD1,CASSGMDRNDEQYF
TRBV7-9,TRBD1,CASSFRDRYGEQYF
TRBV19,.,CASSIVGGRPNTEAFF
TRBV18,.,CASSKSRDSGGQNIQYF
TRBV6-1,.,CASSEAPEYTEAFF
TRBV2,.,CASSWSDNQPQHF
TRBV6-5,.,CASSNSADTYEQYF
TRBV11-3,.,CASSLRSGGYTF
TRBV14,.,CASSRGLDNYEQYF
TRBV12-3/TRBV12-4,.,CASNPGEYNEQFF
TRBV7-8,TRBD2,CASSRGLAGVNEQFF
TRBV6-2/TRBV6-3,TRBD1,CASSFTGDDDEQFF
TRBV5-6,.,CASSSVQFTDTQYF
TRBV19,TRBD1,CASSISSQGASNYGYTF
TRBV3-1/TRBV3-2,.,CASSRVTATGSSGANVLTF
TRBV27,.,CASSLEQGDTGELFF